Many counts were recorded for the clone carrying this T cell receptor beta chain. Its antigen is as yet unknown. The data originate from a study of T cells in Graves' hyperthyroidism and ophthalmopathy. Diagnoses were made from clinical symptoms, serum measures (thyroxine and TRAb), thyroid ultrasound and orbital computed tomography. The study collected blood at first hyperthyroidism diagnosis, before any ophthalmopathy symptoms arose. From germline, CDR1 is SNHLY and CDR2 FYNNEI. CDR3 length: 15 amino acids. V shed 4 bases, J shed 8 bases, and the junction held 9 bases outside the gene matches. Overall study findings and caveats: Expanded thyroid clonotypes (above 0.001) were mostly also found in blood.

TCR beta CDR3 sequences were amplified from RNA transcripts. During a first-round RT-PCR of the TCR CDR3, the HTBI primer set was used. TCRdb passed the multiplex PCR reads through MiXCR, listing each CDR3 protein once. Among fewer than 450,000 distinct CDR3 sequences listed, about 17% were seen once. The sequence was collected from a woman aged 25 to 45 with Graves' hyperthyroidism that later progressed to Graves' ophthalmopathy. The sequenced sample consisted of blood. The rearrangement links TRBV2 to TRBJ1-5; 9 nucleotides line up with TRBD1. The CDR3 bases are TGTGCCAGCAGTGCCTACCTGGGGACAGGGAAGCCCCAGCATTTT. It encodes CASSAYLGTGKPQHF. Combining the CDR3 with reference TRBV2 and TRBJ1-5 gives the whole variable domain EPEVTQTPSHQVTQMGQEVILRCVPISNHLYFYWYRQILGQKVEFLVSFYNNEISEKSEIFDDQFSVERPDGSNFTLKIRSTKLEDSAMYFCASSAYLGTGKPQHFGDGTRLSIL.